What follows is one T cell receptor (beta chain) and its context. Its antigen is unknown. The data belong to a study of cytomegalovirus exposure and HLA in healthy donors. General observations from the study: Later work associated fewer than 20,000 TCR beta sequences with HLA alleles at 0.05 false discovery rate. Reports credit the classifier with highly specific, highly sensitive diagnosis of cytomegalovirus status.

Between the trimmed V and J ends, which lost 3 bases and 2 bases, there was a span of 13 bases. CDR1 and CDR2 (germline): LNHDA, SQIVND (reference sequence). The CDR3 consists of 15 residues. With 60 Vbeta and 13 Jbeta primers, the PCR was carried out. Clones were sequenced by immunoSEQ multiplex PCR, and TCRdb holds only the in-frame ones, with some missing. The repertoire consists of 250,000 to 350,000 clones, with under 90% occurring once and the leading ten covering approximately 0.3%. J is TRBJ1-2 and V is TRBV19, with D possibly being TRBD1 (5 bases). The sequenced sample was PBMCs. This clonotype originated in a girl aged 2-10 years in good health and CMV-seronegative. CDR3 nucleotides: TGTGCCAGTAGTATTGGTCAGGGCCCCAACTATGGCTACACCTTC. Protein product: CASSIGQGPNYGYTF.